This T cell receptor (beta chain) was obtained from a study of ipilimumab plus nivolumab after autologous stem cell transplantation. Whole-study context: Typical patient got four to six ipilimumab doses and under 10 nivolumab doses (median).

Produced via immunoSEQ multiplex PCR; TCRdb's table is partial and in-frame only. The profile covers roughly 16,000 clones, with 65% to 85% appearing a single time and roughly 35% taken by the ten largest. The V end was cut by 8 bases, the J end by 1 base, with 16 bases between. CDR3 size: 15 residues. Per the germline V gene, CDR1 is MNHNS and CDR2 is SASEGT. The rearrangement joins TRBV6-1 to TRBJ2-3; D perhaps matches TRBD2 (6 bases). The material was PBMCs, obtained in a trial of ipilimumab plus nivolumab as post-transplant consolidation. The source of this sequence is a male donor with diffuse large B-cell lymphoma. CDR3 nucleotide sequence: TGTGCCAGCGCCCTTGGTGTAGCGGGCACAGATACGCAGTATTTT. Translation gives CASALGVAGTDTQYF.